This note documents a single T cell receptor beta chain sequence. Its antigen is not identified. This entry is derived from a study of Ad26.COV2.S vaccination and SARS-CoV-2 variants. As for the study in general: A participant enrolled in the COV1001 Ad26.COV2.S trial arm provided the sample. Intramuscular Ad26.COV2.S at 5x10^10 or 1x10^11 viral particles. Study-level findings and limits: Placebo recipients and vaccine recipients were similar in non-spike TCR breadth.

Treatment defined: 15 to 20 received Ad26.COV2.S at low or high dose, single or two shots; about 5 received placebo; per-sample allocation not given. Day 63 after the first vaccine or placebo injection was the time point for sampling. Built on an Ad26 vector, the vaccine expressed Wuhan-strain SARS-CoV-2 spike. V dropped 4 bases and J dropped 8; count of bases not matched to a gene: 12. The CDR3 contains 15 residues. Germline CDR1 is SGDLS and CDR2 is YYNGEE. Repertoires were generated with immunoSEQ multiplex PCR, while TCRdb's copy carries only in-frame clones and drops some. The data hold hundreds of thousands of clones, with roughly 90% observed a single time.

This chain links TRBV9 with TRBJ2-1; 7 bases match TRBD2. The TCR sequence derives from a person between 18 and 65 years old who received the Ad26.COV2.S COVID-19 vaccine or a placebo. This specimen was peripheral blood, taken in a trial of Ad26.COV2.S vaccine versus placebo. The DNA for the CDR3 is TGTGCCAGCAGCTCCCAGGGCGGGAGTGTTGATGAGCAGTTCTTC. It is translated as CASSSQGGSVDEQFF. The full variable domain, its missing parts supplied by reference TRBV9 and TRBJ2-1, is DSGVTQTPKHLITATGQRVTLRCSPRSGDLSVYWYQQSLDQGLQFLIQYYNGEERAKGNILERFSAQQFPDLHSELNLSSLELGDSALYFCASSSQGGSVDEQFFGPGTRLTVL.